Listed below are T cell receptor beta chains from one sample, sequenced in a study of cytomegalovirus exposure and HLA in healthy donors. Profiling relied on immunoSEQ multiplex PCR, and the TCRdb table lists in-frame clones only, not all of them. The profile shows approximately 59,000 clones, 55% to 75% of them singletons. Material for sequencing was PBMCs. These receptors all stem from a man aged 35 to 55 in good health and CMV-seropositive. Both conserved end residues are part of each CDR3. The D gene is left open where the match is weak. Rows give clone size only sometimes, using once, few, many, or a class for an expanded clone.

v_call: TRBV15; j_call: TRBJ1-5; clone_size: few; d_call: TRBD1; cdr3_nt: TGTGCCACCAGCAGAGATTCTAAGGACAGGGGGAAACCCCAGCATTTT; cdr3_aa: CATSRDSKDRGKPQHF
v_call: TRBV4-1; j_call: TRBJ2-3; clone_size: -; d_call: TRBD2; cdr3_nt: TGCGCCAGCCGGAGGGCTAGCGGGAGCACAGATACGCAGTATTTT; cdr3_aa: CASRRASGSTDTQYF
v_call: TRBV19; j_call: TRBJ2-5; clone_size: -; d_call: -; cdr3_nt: TGTGCCAGTAGTATAAAGGGACAAATGGAAAGGGGTCAAGAGACCCAGTACTTC; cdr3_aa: CASSIKGQMERGQETQYF
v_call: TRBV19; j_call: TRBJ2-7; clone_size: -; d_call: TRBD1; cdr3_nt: TGTGCCAGTAGTATTCGCGCAACAGGGGATCAATCCTACGAGCAGTACTTC; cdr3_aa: CASSIRATGDQSYEQYF
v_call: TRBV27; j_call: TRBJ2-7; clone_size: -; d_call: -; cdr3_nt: TGTGCCAGCAGTAGTGGACAGTCCTACGAGCAGTACTTC; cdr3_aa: CASSSGQSYEQYF
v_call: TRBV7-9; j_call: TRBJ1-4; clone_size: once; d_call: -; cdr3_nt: TGTGCCAGCAGCTGGCCTGATGAAAAACTGTTTTTT; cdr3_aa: CASSWPDEKLFF
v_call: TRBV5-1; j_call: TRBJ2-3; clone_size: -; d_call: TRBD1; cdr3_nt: TGCGCCAGCAGCTTACACGGTGGGACAGATAGCACAGATACGCAGTATTTT; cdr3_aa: CASSLHGGTDSTDTQYF
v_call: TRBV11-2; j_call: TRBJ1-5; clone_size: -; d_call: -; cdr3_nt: TGTGCCAGCAGCTCATCAGGGGATAGTCAGCCCCAGCATTTT; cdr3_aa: CASSSSGDSQPQHF
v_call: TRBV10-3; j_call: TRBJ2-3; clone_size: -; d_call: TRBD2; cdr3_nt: TGTGCCATCACCGGGACTAGTCGGATAGATACGCAGTATTTT; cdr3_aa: CAITGTSRIDTQYF
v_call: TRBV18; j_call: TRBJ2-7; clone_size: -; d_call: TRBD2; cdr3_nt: TGTGCCAGCTCACCGACGTTTAGCGGGAGTTACGAGCAGTACTTC; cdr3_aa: CASSPTFSGSYEQYF
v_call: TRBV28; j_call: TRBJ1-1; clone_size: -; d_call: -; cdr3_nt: TGTGCCAGCAGTTTATCTACGAATGAAGCTTTCTTT; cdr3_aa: CASSLSTNEAFF
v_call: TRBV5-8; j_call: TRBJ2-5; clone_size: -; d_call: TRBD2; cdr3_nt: TGTGCCAGCAGCGCCGGGACTAGCGGGAAGGAAGAGACCCAGTACTTC; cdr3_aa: CASSAGTSGKEETQYF
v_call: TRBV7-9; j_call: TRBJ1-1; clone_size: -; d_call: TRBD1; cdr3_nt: TGTGCCAGCAGCTACAGGGGACTGGGGGGCACTGAAGCTTTCTTT; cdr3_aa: CASSYRGLGGTEAFF
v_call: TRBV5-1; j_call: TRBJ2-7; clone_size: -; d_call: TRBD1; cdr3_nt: TGCGCCAGCAGCTTGGGGACAGGGGCCTACGAGCAGTACTTC; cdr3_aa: CASSLGTGAYEQYF
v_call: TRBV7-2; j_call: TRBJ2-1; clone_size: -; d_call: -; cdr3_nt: TGTGCCAGCAGCGATACAGGGAGCTCCTACAATGAGCAGTTCTTC; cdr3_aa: CASSDTGSSYNEQFF
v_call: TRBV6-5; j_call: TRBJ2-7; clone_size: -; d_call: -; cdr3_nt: TGTGCCAGCTCGCCGATGTCCGGTAATGGCGAGCAGTACTTC; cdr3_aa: CASSPMSGNGEQYF